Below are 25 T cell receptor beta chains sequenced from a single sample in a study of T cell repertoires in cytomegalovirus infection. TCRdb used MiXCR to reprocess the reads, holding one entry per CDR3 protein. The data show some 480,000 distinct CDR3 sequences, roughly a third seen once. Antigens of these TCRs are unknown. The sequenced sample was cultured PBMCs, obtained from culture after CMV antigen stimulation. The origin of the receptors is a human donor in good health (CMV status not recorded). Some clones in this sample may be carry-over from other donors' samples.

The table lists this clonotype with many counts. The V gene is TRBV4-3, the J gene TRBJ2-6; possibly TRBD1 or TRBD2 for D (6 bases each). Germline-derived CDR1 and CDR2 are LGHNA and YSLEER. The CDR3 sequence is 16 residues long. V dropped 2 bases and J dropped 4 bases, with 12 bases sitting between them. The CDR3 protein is CASSQKTGAGANVLTF. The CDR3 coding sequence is TGCGCCAGCAGCCAAAAGACGGGGGCCGGGGCCAACGTCCTGACTTTC.

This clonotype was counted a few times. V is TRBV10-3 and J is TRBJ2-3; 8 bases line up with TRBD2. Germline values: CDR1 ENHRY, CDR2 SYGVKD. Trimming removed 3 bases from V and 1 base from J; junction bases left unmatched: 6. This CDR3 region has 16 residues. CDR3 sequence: CAISDSGTRGTDTQYF. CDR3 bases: TGTGCCATCAGTGACTCCGGGACTAGGGGCACAGATACGCAGTATTTT.

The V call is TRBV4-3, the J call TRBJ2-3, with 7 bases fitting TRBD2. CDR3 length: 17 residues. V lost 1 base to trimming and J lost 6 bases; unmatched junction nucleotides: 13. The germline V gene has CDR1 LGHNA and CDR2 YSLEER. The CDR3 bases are TGCGCCAGCAGCCAAGCCCGGGGCGGGGGTACTATGGATACGCAGTATTTT. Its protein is CASSQARGGGTMDTQYF.

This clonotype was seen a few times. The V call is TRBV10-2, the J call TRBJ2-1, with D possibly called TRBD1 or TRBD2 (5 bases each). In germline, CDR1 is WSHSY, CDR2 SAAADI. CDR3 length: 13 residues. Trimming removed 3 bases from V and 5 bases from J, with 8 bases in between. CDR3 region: CASSDGGDNEQFF. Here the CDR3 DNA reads TGCGCCAGCAGTGATGGGGGAGACAATGAGCAGTTCTTC.

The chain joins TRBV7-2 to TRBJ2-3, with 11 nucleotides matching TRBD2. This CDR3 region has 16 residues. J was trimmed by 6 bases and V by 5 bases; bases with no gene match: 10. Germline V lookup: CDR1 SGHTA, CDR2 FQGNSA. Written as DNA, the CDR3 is TGTGCCAGCAGCGTTAGCGGGAGGGCGGTTCTTGATACGCAGTATTTT. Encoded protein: CASSVSGRAVLDTQYF.

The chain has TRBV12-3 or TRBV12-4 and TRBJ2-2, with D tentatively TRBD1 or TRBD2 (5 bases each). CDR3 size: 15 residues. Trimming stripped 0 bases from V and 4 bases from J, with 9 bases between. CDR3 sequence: CASSLAQAGTGELFF. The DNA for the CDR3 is TGTGCCAGCAGTTTAGCACAGGCGGGCACCGGGGAGCTGTTTTTT.

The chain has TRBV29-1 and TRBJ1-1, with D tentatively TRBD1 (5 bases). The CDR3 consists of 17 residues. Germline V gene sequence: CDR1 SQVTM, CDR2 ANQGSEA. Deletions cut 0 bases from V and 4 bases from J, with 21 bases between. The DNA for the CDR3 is TGCAGCGTTGAAGATGGGGGGGTTACCAAAAGGGGCACTGAAGCTTTCTTT. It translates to CSVEDGGVTKRGTEAFF.

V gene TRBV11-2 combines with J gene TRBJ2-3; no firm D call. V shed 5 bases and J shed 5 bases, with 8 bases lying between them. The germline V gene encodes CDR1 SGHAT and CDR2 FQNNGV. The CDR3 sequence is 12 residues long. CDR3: CASSNAGDTQYF. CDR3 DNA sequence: TGTGCCAGCAGCAATGCAGGAGATACGCAGTATTTT.

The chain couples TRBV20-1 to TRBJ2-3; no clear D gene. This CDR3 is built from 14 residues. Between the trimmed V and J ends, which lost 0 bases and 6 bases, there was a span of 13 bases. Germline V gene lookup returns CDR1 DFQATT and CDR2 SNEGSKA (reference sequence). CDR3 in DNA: TGCAGTGCTAGAGACTCTCCAGTACTTGATACGCAGTATTTT. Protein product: CSARDSPVLDTQYF.

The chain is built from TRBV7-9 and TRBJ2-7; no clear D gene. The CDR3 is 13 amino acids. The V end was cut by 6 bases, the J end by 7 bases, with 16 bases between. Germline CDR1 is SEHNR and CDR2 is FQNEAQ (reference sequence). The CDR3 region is CASSLTAYGEQYF. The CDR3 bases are TGTGCCAGCAGTCTTACGGCCTACGGGGAGCAGTACTTC.

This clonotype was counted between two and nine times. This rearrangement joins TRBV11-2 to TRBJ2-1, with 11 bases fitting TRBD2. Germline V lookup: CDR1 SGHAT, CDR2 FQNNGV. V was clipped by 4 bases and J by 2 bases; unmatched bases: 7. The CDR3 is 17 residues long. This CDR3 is CASSYLAGGGTYNEQFF. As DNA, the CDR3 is TGTGCCAGCAGCTATCTAGCGGGAGGTGGCACCTACAATGAGCAGTTCTTC. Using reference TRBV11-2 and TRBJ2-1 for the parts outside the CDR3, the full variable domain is EAGVAQSPRYKIIEKRQSVAFWCNPISGHATLYWYQQILGQGPKLLIQFQNNGVVDDSQLPKDRFSAERLKGVDSTLKIQPAKLEDSAVYLCASSYLAGGGTYNEQFFGPGTRLTVL.

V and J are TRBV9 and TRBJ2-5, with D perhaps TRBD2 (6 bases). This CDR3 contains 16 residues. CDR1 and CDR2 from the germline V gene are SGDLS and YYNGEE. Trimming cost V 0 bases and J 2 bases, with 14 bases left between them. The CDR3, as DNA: TGTGCCAGCAGCGTAGTGGGGGGATATGAGCAAGAGACCCAGTACTTC. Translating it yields CASSVVGGYEQETQYF.

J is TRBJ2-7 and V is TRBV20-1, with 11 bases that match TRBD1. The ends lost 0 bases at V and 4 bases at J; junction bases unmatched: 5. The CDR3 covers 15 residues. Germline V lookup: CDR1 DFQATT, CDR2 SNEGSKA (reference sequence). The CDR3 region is CSAREPGQGVYEQYF. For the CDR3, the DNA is TGCAGTGCTAGAGAACCGGGACAGGGGGTATACGAGCAGTACTTC.

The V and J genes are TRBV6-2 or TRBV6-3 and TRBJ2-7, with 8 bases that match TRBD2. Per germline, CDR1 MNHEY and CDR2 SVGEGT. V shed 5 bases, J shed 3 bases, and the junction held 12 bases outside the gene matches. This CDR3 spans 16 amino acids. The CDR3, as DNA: TGTGCCAGCAGTCCTGCCCTGACTAGCGCCCACTACGAGCAGTACGTC. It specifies CASSPALTSAHYEQYV.

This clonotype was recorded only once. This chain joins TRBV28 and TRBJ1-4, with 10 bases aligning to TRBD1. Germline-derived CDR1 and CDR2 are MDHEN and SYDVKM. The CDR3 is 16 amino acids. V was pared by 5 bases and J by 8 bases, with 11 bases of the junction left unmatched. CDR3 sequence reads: CASSTLGTGVQEKLFF. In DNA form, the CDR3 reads TGTGCCAGCAGTACCTTGGGGACAGGGGTTCAAGAAAAACTGTTTTTT.

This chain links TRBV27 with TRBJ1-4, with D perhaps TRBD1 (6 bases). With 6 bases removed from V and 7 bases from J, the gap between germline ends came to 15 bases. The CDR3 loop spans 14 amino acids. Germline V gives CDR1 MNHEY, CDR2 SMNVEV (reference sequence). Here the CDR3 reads CASRTGTQGEKLFF. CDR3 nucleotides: TGTGCCAGCAGAACCGGGACACAGGGTGAAAAACTGTTTTTT.

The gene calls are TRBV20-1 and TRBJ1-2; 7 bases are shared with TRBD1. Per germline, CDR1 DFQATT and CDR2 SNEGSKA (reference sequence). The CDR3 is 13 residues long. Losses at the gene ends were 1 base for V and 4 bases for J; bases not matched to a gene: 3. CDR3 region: CSARVGTAYGYTF. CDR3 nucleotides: TGCAGTGCTAGAGTAGGGACAGCCTATGGCTACACCTTC.

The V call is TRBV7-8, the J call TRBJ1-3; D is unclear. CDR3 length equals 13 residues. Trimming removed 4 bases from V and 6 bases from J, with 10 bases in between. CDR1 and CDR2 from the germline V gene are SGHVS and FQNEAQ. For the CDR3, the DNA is TGTGCCAGCAGCTCCCCTACGCAAAACACCATATATTTT. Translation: CASSSPTQNTIYF.

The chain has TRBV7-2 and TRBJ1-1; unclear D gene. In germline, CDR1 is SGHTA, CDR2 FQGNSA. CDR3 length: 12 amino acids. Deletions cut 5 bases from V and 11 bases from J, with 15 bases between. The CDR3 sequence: CASSPPGPGAFF. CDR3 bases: TGTGCCAGCAGCCCGCCGGGCCCTGGGGCTTTCTTT.

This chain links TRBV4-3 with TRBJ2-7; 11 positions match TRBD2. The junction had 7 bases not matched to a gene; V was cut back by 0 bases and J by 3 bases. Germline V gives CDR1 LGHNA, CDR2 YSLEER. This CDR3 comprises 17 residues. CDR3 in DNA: TGCGCCAGCAGCCAAGAGAGCCTAGCGGGAGGTTACTACGAGCAGTACTTC. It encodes CASSQESLAGGYYEQYF.

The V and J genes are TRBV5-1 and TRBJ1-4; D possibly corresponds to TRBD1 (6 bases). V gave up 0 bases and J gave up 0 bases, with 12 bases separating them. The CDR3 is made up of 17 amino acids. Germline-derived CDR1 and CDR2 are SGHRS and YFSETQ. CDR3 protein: CASSLDQGRSTNEKLFF. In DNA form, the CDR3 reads TGCGCCAGCAGCTTGGACCAGGGGCGTTCAACTAATGAAAAACTGTTTTTT.

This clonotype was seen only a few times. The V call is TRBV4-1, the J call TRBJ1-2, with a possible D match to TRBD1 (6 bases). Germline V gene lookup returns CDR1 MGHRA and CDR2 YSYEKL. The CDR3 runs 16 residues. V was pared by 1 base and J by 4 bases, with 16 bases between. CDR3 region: CASSQVGAGMGYGYTF. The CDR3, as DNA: TGCGCCAGCAGCCAAGTGGGGGCAGGGATGGGCTATGGCTACACCTTC.

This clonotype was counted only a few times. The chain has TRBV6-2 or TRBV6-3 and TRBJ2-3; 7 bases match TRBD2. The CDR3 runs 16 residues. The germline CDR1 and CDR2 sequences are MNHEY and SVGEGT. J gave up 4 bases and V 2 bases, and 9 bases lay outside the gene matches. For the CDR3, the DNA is TGTGCCAGCAGTTACCCGGGACTAACTCTCCCAGATACGCAGTATTTT. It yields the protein CASSYPGLTLPDTQYF.

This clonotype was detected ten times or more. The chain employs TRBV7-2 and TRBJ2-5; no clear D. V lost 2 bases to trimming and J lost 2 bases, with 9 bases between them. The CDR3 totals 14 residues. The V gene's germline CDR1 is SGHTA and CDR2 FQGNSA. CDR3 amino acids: CASSLWGLQETQYF. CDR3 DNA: TGTGCCAGCAGCTTATGGGGTTTGCAAGAGACCCAGTACTTC.

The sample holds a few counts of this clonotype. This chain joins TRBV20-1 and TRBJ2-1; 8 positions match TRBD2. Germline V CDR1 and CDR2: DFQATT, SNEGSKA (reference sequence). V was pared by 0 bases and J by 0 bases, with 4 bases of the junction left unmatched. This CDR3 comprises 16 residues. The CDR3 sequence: CSARDLAGSSYNEQFF. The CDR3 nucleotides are TGCAGTGCTAGAGATTTAGCGGGAAGCTCCTACAATGAGCAGTTCTTC.